The clone carrying this T cell receptor beta chain was seen a few times. Antigen unknown. This record belongs to a study of T cell responses to AZD1222 COVID-19 vaccine. V was shortened by 5 bases and J by 5 bases, with 12 bases between the two germline ends. The CDR3 has 13 residues. Germline V lookup: CDR1 MNHEY, CDR2 SVGAGI. Repertoires were generated with immunoSEQ multiplex PCR, while TCRdb's copy carries only in-frame clones and drops some. Here the sample spans 160,000 or so clones, about 90% being singletons. Study conclusions and caveats: Repertoires were obtained only post-peak T cell response. Regions 160-218 and 743-854 dominated among vaccine-associated CD4 TCRs spanning spike. Of spike-specific TCRs, nearly half reportedly target regions left unmutated in variants.

This TCR was sampled from an adult in good health. The sample consisted of peripheral blood, taken on day 0 of AZD1222 vaccination. The rearrangement links TRBV6-5 to TRBJ1-1; tentatively, D is TRBD1 (5 bases). CDR3 sequence reads: CASSTGGGTEAFF. CDR3 nucleotides: TGTGCCAGCAGTACCGGGGGGGGGACTGAAGCTTTCTTT.